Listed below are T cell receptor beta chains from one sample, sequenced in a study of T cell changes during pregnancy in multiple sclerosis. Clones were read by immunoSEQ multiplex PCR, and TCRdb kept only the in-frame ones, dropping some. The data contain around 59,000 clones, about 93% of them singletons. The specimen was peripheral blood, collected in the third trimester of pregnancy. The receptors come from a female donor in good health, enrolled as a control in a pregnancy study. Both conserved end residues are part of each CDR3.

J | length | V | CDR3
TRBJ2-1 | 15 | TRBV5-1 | CASSLGSGNLLGQFF
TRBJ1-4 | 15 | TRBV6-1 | CASSTVGESNEKLFF
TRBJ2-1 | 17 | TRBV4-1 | CASSQSTGTSVYNEQFF
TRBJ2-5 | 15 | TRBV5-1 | CASSLGVPKGETQYF
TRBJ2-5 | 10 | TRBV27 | CASTRETQYF
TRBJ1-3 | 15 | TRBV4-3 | CASSQTYLSGNTIYF
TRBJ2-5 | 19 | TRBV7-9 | CASSPPNRGPPWGQETQYF
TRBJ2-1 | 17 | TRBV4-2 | CASSQYDSGGTYNEQFF
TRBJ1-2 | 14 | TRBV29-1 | CSVEGHLIADGYTF
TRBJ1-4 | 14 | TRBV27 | CASSYRGGDEKLFF
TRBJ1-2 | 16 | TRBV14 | CASSRGRGWGGNGYTF
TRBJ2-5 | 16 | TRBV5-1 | CASSPGTSGGEETQYF